One and the same sample provided the 16 T cell receptor beta chains below, sequenced in a study of graft-versus-host responses after intestinal transplantation. Their target antigens are unknown. Repertoires were generated with immunoSEQ multiplex PCR, while TCRdb's copy carries only in-frame clones and drops some. In the table there are about 110,000 clones, 93% of which are singletons. The sample was unstimulated CD8+ T cells sorted from spleen or lymph node cells, taken before intestinal transplant. These receptors were obtained from a human donor who received an intestinal transplant.

This clone was counted only a few times. J is TRBJ2-7 and V is TRBV6-6; TRBD2 agrees at 9 bases. V was clipped by 5 bases and J by 0 bases; unmatched bases: 5. The CDR3 contains 15 residues. The germline gives CDR1 MNHNY, CDR2 SVGAGI (reference sequence). CDR3 in DNA: TGTGCCAGCAGTAAGCTTAGCGGGAGCTCCTACGAGCAGTACTTC. It encodes CASSKLSGSSYEQYF.

The chain recombines TRBV2 with TRBJ1-5, with 7 bases aligning to TRBD1. J gave up 5 bases and V 5 bases, and 9 bases lay outside the gene matches. CDR3 length: 15 residues. Germline CDR1 and CDR2: SNHLY and FYNNEI. Here the CDR3 reads CASSSPGGLDQPQHF. CDR3 nucleotides: TGTGCCAGCAGTTCCCCAGGGGGGTTAGATCAGCCCCAGCATTTT.

This clone has a handful of counts. The gene calls are TRBV5-6 and TRBJ2-7; possibly TRBD1 for D (6 bases). The germline CDR1 and CDR2 sequences are SGHDT and YYEEEE. Trimming cost V 4 bases and J 4 bases, with 12 bases left between them. The CDR3 covers 13 residues. CDR3 sequence (DNA): TGTGCCAGCAGCCTGGACAGTAAGTACGAGCAGTACTTC. Protein sequence: CASSLDSKYEQYF.

This clone was counted a single time. Different DNA sequences within this sample yield the same CDR3. The rearrangement joins TRBV4-1 to TRBJ2-7; 7 nucleotides agree with TRBD2. This CDR3 contains 13 residues. CDR1 is MGHRA, CDR2 YSYEKL, per germline. V lost 1 base to trimming and J lost 3 bases; unmatched junction nucleotides: 0. CDR3 sequence reads: CASSQGGGYEQYF. Here the CDR3 DNA reads TGCGCCAGCAGCCAAGGGGGGGGCTACGAGCAGTACTTC.

The chain combines TRBV6-1 with TRBJ2-5; weak D call: TRBD1 (5 bases). Gene TRBJ2-7 matches the end of the DNA better, so the J call may be wrong. The length of the CDR3 is 12 residues. Germline values: CDR1 MNHNS, CDR2 SASEGT. The CDR3 protein is CASSATAYEQYF. For the CDR3, the DNA is TGTGCCAGCAGTGCGACAGCCTACGAGCAGTACTTC.

J is TRBJ2-1 and V is TRBV25-1, with D perhaps matching TRBD2 (6 bases). There are 12 residues in the CDR3. Germline V gives CDR1 MGHDK, CDR2 SYGVNS. Trimming left V 6 bases short and J 7 bases short, with 10 bases between. The CDR3 protein is CASSDGGNEQFF. CDR3 in DNA: TGTGCCAGCAGCGATGGGGGGAATGAGCAGTTCTTC. Supplemented by reference TRBV25-1 and TRBJ2-1, the full variable domain reads EADIYQTPRYLVIGTGKKITLECSQTMGHDKMYWYQQDPGMELHLIHYSYGVNSTEKGDLSSESTVSRIRTEHFPLTLESARPSHTSQYLCASSDGGNEQFFGPGTRLTVL.

The chain links TRBV28 to TRBJ2-7, with 10 nucleotides matching TRBD1. Germline V gives CDR1 MDHEN, CDR2 SYDVKM. The CDR3 length is 15 residues. The V and J ends lost 2 bases and 3 bases, in that order; junction bases with no gene match: 4. The CDR3 sequence: CASSLSGQGVYEQYF. CDR3 DNA: TGTGCCAGCAGTTTAAGCGGACAGGGGGTCTACGAGCAGTACTTC.

The V call is TRBV16, the J call TRBJ2-1, with unresolved D. Germline CDR1 is KGHSY and CDR2 is FQNENV. Trimming left V 0 bases short and J 8 bases short, with 2 bases between. The CDR3 has 11 residues. CDR3 DNA: TGTGCCAGCAGCCAATCGGATGAGCAGTTCTTC. This gives the protein CASSQSDEQFF.

V and J are TRBV7-9 and TRBJ2-1; no clear D gene. V gave up 8 bases and J gave up 0 bases, with 11 bases separating them. The CDR3 spans 14 residues. In germline, CDR1 is SEHNR, CDR2 FQNEAQ (reference sequence). The CDR3 spells CASGQIFSYNEQFF. DNA for the CDR3: TGTGCCAGCGGGCAGATTTTCTCCTACAATGAGCAGTTCTTC.

This rearrangement joins TRBV6-6 to TRBJ2-3, with TRBD2 matching 10 bases. CDR1 and CDR2 (germline): MNHNY, SVGAGI (reference sequence). Trimming at V came to 6 bases and at J to 2 bases, leaving 8 bases not matched to a gene. This CDR3 region has 16 residues. For the CDR3, the DNA is TGTGCCAGCAGCGCTAGCGGGAGCCCAATCACAGATACGCAGTATTTT. It yields the protein CASSASGSPITDTQYF.

The genes are TRBV5-1 and TRBJ2-6; no definite D call. The germline V and J ends were trimmed by 6 bases and 0 bases, with 10 bases remaining between them. The CDR3 spans 15 residues. Per germline, CDR1 SGHRS and CDR2 YFSETQ. The DNA for the CDR3 is TGCGCCAGCAAGGACGGAAGCTCTGGGGCCAACGTCCTGACTTTC. Protein sequence: CASKDGSSGANVLTF.

This clone was seen just once. V is TRBV7-3 and J is TRBJ2-2, with D possibly matching TRBD2 (6 bases). Germline CDR1 SGHTA, CDR2 FQGTGA. V lost 8 bases to trimming and J lost 7 bases, with 14 bases between them. The CDR3 covers 13 residues. The CDR3 bases are TGTGCCAGCTCCGAGGGGCGGGGCGGGGAGCTGTTTTTT. It codes for CASSEGRGGELFF. The variable domain in full, with the rest retrieved from reference TRBV7-3 and TRBJ2-2, is GAGVSQTPSNKVTEKGKYVELRCDPISGHTALYWYRQSLGQGPEFLIYFQGTGAADDSGLPNDRFFAVRPEGSVSTLKIQRTERGDSAVYLCASSEGRGGELFFGEGSRLTVL.

The chain links TRBV5-4 to TRBJ2-5; D remains ambiguous. Gene TRBJ2-7 matches the end of the DNA better, so the J call may be wrong. The CDR3 spans 13 residues. CDR1 and CDR2 (germline): SGHNT, YYREEE (reference sequence). CDR3 amino acids: CASSLGKLGEQYF. Here the CDR3 DNA reads TGTGCCAGCAGCTTGGGGAAACTCGGCGAGCAGTACTTC.

In DNA form, the CDR3 reads TGCGCCAGCAGCGCGGGACAGTCTGGGGCCAAAAACATTCAGTACTTC. Amino acid sequence: CASSAGQSGAKNIQYF. The J gene is TRBJ2-4, the V gene TRBV4-1; maybe TRBD1 (7 bases). CDR3 length: 16 amino acids. Germline V gene lookup returns CDR1 MGHRA and CDR2 YSYEKL. Trimming shortened V by 5 bases and J by 1 base, and 15 bases separated the two germline ends.

Here the CDR3 DNA reads TGTGCCAGCAGCGTAGGGACACTTAACAATGAGCAGTTCTTC. Translating gives CASSVGTLNNEQFF. The rearrangement joins TRBV9 to TRBJ2-1; perhaps TRBD1 as D (5 bases). There are 14 residues in the CDR3. Deletions cut 0 bases from V and 5 bases from J, with 9 bases between. Per the germline V gene, CDR1 is SGDLS and CDR2 is YYNGEE.

The chain combines TRBV19 with TRBJ2-1; 7 bases map to TRBD1. CDR1 and CDR2 from the germline V gene are LNHDA and SQIVND (reference sequence). J lost 4 bases, V lost 1 base, and 4 bases had no gene match. The CDR3 spans 15 residues. CDR3 amino acids: CASSIGDSLYNEQFF. CDR3 coding DNA: TGTGCCAGTAGTATAGGGGACAGCCTATACAATGAGCAGTTCTTC.